These T cell receptor beta chains were read from a single sample in a study of cytomegalovirus exposure and HLA in healthy donors. Sequencing used immunoSEQ multiplex PCR; TCRdb keeps in-frame clones, though not all of them. The sample yields about 120,000 clones, around 80% seen once. The material sequenced was PBMCs. The origin of the receptors is a man aged 25-45 years in good health and CMV-seropositive. Each CDR3 is given with its conserved first and last residue.

J | V | CDR3
TRBJ2-7 | TRBV4-3 | CASSQRQGPGYEQYF
TRBJ2-3 | TRBV29-1 | CSVSMVASGGYSTDTQYF
TRBJ2-3 | TRBV28 | CASSLRASPQYF
TRBJ2-3 | TRBV18 | CASSERSSGGTGTQYF
TRBJ2-5 | TRBV5-1 | CASSLLGEETQYF
TRBJ1-6 | TRBV9 | CASSVGPGPVENSPLHF
TRBJ1-6 | TRBV2 | CASSVDRYSNSPLHF
TRBJ2-3 | TRBV4-3 | CASSQDQRFTDTQYF
TRBJ2-1 | TRBV30 | CAWSGGLDNEQFF
TRBJ2-3 | TRBV7-3 | CASSPGTGQDTQYF
TRBJ1-4 | TRBV11-3 | CASSAQGTGGHEKLFF
TRBJ2-4 | TRBV10-3 | CAISSTRQGAKNIQYF
TRBJ2-7 | TRBV2 | CASRDVAGSHEQYF
TRBJ2-7 | TRBV9 | CASSTGLSYEQYF
TRBJ2-1 | TRBV15 | CAIKIGTSGTHGDEQFF
TRBJ1-2 | TRBV30 | CAWSGIQGIPNYGYTF
TRBJ2-6 | TRBV5-1 | CASSLDSSGANGLTF
TRBJ1-4 | TRBV6-6 | CASSYAWREKLFF
TRBJ1-1 | TRBV18 | CASSPPRRQTKGTEAFF
TRBJ1-1 | TRBV28 | CASSLAGGGWTEAFF
TRBJ2-7 | TRBV4-1 | CASSLGLESSYEQYF
TRBJ1-5 | TRBV18 | CASSPDRVYQPQHF
TRBJ1-2 | TRBV14 | CASSPPKRNYGYTF
TRBJ2-5 | TRBV5-1 | CASSLGVTGIQETQYF
TRBJ2-1 | TRBV11-2 | CASSLDRFAEGVDEQFF
TRBJ1-1 | TRBV28 | CASLRGQRTEAFF
TRBJ2-7 | TRBV5-4 | CASSLGQTPSYEQYF
TRBJ2-7 | TRBV13 | CASTSQATGGYEQYF
TRBJ2-3 | TRBV4-1 | CASSHDYRTGSVTYTQYF
TRBJ2-1 | TRBV4-1 | CASSYSGATYNEQFF
TRBJ2-2 | TRBV4-3 | CASSQKVEGRAGELFF
TRBJ2-1 | TRBV6-4 | CASSARGNAYNEQFF
TRBJ1-6 | TRBV7-3 | CASSPGQPNSPLHF
TRBJ2-7 | TRBV28 | CASRRDRIYEQYF
TRBJ2-2 | TRBV7-7 | CASRPNRGTGELFF
NA | TRBV9 | CASSAGTSGYSYEQYF
TRBJ2-1 | TRBV7-8 | CASSRSGGVVNEQFF
TRBJ2-2 | TRBV19 | CASRGGGDRVFYANTGELFF
TRBJ2-2 | TRBV7-6 | CASSDIRGRSGELFF
TRBJ2-6 | TRBV5-8 | CASSIGTGAISGANVLTF